One and the same sample provided the 6 T cell receptor beta chains below, sequenced in a study of cytomegalovirus exposure and HLA in healthy donors. PCR was performed using 60 Vbeta and 13 Jbeta primers. Libraries were prepared by immunoSEQ multiplex PCR; TCRdb keeps only in-frame clonotypes and omits some of them. The repertoire has roughly 150,000 clones, 80% to 85% of them found once; the top ten carry 0.9% to 1%. Sequencing used PBMCs. All receptors derive from a girl aged 2 to 9 in good health and CMV-seropositive.

The count of this clone is one. The genes are TRBV7-6 and TRBJ1-1; the match to TRBD1 covers 7 bases. V was pared by 4 bases and J by 5 bases, with 13 bases of the junction left unmatched. Per germline, CDR1 SGHVS and CDR2 FNYEAQ. This CDR3 is 16 amino acids long. CDR3 amino acids: CASSSVRGRAGTEAFF. The CDR3 DNA follows: TGTGCCAGCAGCTCAGTGAGGGGGCGAGCAGGAACTGAAGCTTTCTTT.

This chain joins TRBV7-9 and TRBJ2-1, with TRBD1 identical over 8 bases. Germline loops: CDR1 SEHNR, CDR2 FQNEAQ (reference sequence). CDR3 length: 19 residues. J lost 4 bases, V lost 5 bases, and 19 bases had no gene match. CDR3 sequence: CASSPLAGTGDRRYNEQFF. The CDR3 DNA sequence: TGTGCCAGCAGCCCTCTAGCCGGCACAGGGGACAGGAGATACAATGAGCAGTTCTTC.

The V gene is TRBV4-1, the J gene TRBJ2-3, with 7 bases fitting TRBD1. Germline CDR1 is MGHRA and CDR2 is YSYEKL. The CDR3 contains 16 residues. The J segment lost 5 bases and the V segment lost 0 bases, leaving 8 bases of the junction unmatched. The CDR3 here is CASSQEARQGGDTQYF. The CDR3 DNA reads as TGCGCCAGCAGCCAAGAGGCCCGACAGGGTGGAGATACGCAGTATTTT.

In its sample, this clone was seen many times. The CDR3 region is CASSHPGPSGANVLTF. The DNA for the CDR3 is TGTGCCAGCAGCCATCCAGGCCCCTCTGGGGCCAACGTCCTGACTTTC. The V and J genes are TRBV14 and TRBJ2-6; no definite D call. V lost 3 bases to trimming and J lost 0 bases, with 9 bases between them. The CDR3 extends over 16 amino acids. The V gene's germline CDR1 is SGHDN and CDR2 FVKESK.

The V gene is TRBV9, the J gene TRBJ1-2, with 10 bases aligning to TRBD1. The CDR3 totals 13 residues. V trimming: 3 bases; J trimming: 6 bases; junction bases outside the gene matches: 2. Germline CDR1 is SGDLS and CDR2 is YYNGEE. This chain's CDR3 is CASSAGTGDGYTF. DNA for the CDR3: TGTGCCAGCAGCGCTGGGACAGGGGATGGCTACACCTTC.

CDR3 sequence (DNA): TGTGCCTGGACAGGGGGTTGGTATGGCTACACCTTC. It codes for CAWTGGWYGYTF. The chain recombines TRBV30 with TRBJ1-2; TRBD1 agrees at 7 bases. CDR1 GTSNPN and CDR2 SVGIG come from the germline V gene (reference sequence). The CDR3 runs to 12 residues. The J segment lost 5 bases and the V segment lost 4 bases, leaving 4 bases of the junction unmatched.